These T cell receptor beta chains were read from a single sample in a study of T cell changes during pregnancy in multiple sclerosis. The data were produced by immunoSEQ multiplex PCR, yet TCRdb's version contains in-frame clones alone and is incomplete. In the table there are about 85,000 clones, approximately 89% of which are singletons. This specimen was peripheral blood, taken in the first trimester of pregnancy. Receptors were obtained from a female donor with multiple sclerosis, enrolled in a pregnancy study. Each CDR3 is given without its conserved first and last residue. D genes are given only for firm matches. Some rows mark clone size as missing; the rest say once, few, many or name a class of expanded clone.

abundance | j_gene | d_gene | len | v_gene | CDR3aa
NA | TRBJ2-7 | TRBD1 | 13 | TRBV11-2 | ASSLAGQPYYEQY
NA | TRBJ1-6 | TRBD1 | 13 | TRBV6-5 | ASSTSGTANSPLH
NA | TRBJ2-7 | TRBD1 | 15 | TRBV27 | ASSSTGGRSVAYEQY
NA | TRBJ2-1 | NA | 9 | TRBV29-1 | SVEPPYEQF
NA | TRBJ2-7 | TRBD2 | 13 | TRBV5-1 | ASSLEGREANEQY
NA | TRBJ2-7 | NA | 12 | TRBV23-1 | ASRHRESSYEQY
NA | TRBJ1-2 | NA | 12 | TRBV6-5 | ASSCSSVTGGYT
NA | TRBJ2-1 | TRBD1 | 13 | TRBV5-6 | ASSLGTGWNNEQF
once | TRBJ1-2 | TRBD1 | 14 | TRBV11-2 | ASSSPRTGGNYGYT
NA | TRBJ1-1 | NA | 11 | TRBV19 | ASSIALRSEAF
few | TRBJ1-6 | NA | 13 | TRBV6-6 | ASSSTGNYNSPLH
NA | TRBJ2-1 | NA | 12 | TRBV7-9 | ASSYRLSTDEQF
once | TRBJ1-1 | TRBD1 | 13 | TRBV19 | ASSPGQSMNTEAF
NA | TRBJ1-1 | NA | 10 | TRBV7-9 | ASSPLDRRAF
NA | TRBJ2-1 | NA | 11 | TRBV27 | ASRRQGNNEQF
NA | TRBJ1-5 | NA | 11 | TRBV19 | ASKPSGNQPQH
NA | TRBJ2-2 | NA | 15 | TRBV21-1 | ASSKVISGQHTGELF
NA | TRBJ2-3 | TRBD1 | 13 | TRBV5-1 | ASSSMGQGTDTQY
NA | TRBJ1-5 | NA | 13 | TRBV6-6 | ASSYKGGSNQPQH
NA | TRBJ1-2 | NA | 11 | TRBV11-3 | ASSSGQSYGYT
NA | TRBJ2-7 | TRBD2 | 15 | TRBV18 | ASSPLSGSSSPYEQY
NA | TRBJ2-7 | NA | 15 | TRBV21-1 | ASSNSGRVGGDYEQY
NA | TRBJ2-7 | TRBD2 | 12 | TRBV6-5 | ASSPSGSLYEQY
NA | TRBJ1-2 | NA | 11 | TRBV5-4 | AYELGVGYGYT
NA | TRBJ1-5 | NA | 11 | TRBV2 | ATTGTSNQPQH
NA | TRBJ1-5 | NA | 13 | TRBV10-2 | ASSESPGRGQPQH
NA | TRBJ2-7 | TRBD2 | 12 | TRBV5-4 | ASSFASGGGEQY
NA | TRBJ1-1 | NA | 15 | TRBV4-1 | ASSRNENRWPNTEAF
NA | TRBJ2-1 | NA | 14 | TRBV7-9 | ASSMHPVDSRNEQF
NA | TRBJ2-7 | TRBD2 | 15 | TRBV11-2 | ASSDTLLAGESYEQY
NA | TRBJ2-7 | NA | 12 | TRBV6-6 | ASTISGTQYEQY
NA | TRBJ1-1 | TRBD1 | 11 | TRBV29-1 | SVETGRNTEAF
NA | TRBJ2-7 | NA | 13 | TRBV11-3 | ASSLRAGEGVEQY
once | TRBJ1-4 | NA | 13 | TRBV7-9 | ASSLRQGTNEKLF
NA | TRBJ2-5 | TRBD2 | 13 | TRBV10-3 | AISDERGGRETQY
NA | TRBJ2-5 | TRBD2 | 12 | TRBV11-2 | ASSLTSGGETQY